This T cell receptor beta chain was obtained from a study of cytomegalovirus exposure and HLA in healthy donors. General study points: Rarity held for most TCR sequences, but there were some public TCRs that occurred in many donors. Three CMV-associated chains were confirmed in vitro to be specific for CMV antigens. A later analysis found first-cohort TCR clusters tended to co-occur in the 110 or so validation repertoires.

Clones were read by immunoSEQ multiplex PCR, and TCRdb kept only the in-frame ones, dropping some. The profile covers approximately 210,000 clones, with around 88% appearing a single time and around 3% taken by the ten largest. A word on this clone: The antigen remains undetermined.

Germline CDR1 SGHDT, CDR2 YYEEEE. This CDR3 comprises 14 residues. After removal of 4 bases from V and 4 bases from J, the junction contained 3 bases not matched to a gene. This receptor was obtained from a woman aged 18 to 35 in good health and CMV-seronegative. This chain uses TRBV5-6 with TRBJ2-3, with 10 positions matching TRBD2. Input material: PBMCs. The CDR3, as DNA: TGTGCCAGCAGCACCGGGACTAGCGCAGATACGCAGTATTTT. Protein: CASSTGTSADTQYF.